This paragraph reports one TCR beta chain. These data come from a study of Graves' ophthalmopathy and Graves' hyperthyroidism. RNA transcripts yielded amplified TCR beta CDR3 regions. HTBI primers primed a first-round RT-PCR, and a second-round multiplex PCR followed. One entry per CDR3 protein results from TCRdb running MiXCR on the multiplex PCR reads. This sample has 600,000 to 950,000 distinct CDR3 sequences, with approximately 40% found just once. None of the included patients had other autoimmune diseases, uncontrolled infections, pregnancy or lactation, as these led to exclusion. The germline V gene encodes CDR1 SGHTA and CDR2 FQGNSA. The CDR3 extends over 14 amino acids. V lost 0 bases, J lost 5 bases, and 8 bases lay in between.

The material sequenced was peripheral blood. The sequence derives from an adult man with Graves' ophthalmopathy. This sequence joins TRBV7-2 and TRBJ1-5; the D gene is possibly TRBD1 (5 bases). The CDR3: CASSLARADQPQHF. In DNA form, the CDR3 reads TGTGCCAGCAGCTTAGCCAGGGCGGATCAGCCCCAGCATTTT. The variable domain in full, completed from reference TRBV7-2 and TRBJ1-5, reads GAGVSQSPSNKVTEKGKDVELRCDPISGHTALYWYRQSLGQGLEFLIYFQGNSAPDKSGLPSDRFSAERTGGSVSTLTIQRTQQEDSAVYLCASSLARADQPQHFGDGTRLSIL.